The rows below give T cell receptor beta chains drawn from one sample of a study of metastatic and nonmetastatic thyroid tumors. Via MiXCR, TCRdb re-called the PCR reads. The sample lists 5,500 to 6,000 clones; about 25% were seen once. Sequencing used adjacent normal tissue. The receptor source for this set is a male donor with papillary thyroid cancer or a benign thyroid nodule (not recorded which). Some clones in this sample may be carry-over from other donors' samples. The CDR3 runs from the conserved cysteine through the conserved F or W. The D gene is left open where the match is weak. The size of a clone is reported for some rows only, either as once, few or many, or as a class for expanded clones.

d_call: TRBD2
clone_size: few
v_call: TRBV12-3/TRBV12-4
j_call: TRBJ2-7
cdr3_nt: TGTGCCAGCACCCTGCGGGGGATTCAGGGAGAGCAGTACTTC
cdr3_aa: CASTLRGIQGEQYF

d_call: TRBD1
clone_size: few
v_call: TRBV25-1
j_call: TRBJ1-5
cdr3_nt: TGTGCCAGTCCCTCCGGGACAGACAATCAGCCCCAGCATTTT
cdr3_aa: CASPSGTDNQPQHF

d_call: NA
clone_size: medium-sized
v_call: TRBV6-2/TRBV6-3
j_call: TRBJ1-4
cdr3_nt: TGTGCCAGCAGGGGAGGCGAAAAACTGTTTTTT
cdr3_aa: CASRGGEKLFF

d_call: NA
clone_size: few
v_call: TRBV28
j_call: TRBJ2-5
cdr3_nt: TGTGCCAGCAGTGCCCGGGGGGCAAACCAAGAGACCCAGTACTTC
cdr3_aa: CASSARGANQETQYF

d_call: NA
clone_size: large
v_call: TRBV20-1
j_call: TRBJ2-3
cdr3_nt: TGCAGTGCCTTACCCTTGAGTACAGATACGCAGTATTTT
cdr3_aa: CSALPLSTDTQYF

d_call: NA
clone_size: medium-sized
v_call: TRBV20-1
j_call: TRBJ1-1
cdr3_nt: TGCAGTGCAGAGCCCGTCCATGGATGGCTGAACACTGAAGCTTTCTTT
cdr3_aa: CSAEPVHGWLNTEAFF

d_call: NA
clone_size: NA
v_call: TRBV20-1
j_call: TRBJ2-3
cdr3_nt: TGCAGTGCTGCGTCCATCCGGGACAGCACAGATACGCAGTATTTT
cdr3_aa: CSAASIRDSTDTQYF

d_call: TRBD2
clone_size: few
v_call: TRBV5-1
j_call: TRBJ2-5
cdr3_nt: TGCGCCAGCAGCTTGGGGACTAGCGGGGGAGAGACCCAGTACTTC
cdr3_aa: CASSLGTSGGETQYF

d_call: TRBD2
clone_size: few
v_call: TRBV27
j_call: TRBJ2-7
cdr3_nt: TGTGCCAGCAGCCACCGACCCCTCGGACTAGCGCCGACCTACGAGCAGTACTTC
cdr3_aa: CASSHRPLGLAPTYEQYF

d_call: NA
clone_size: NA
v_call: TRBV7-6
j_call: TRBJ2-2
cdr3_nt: TGTGCCAGCAGCCCGGAGGTCACCGGGGAGCTGTTTTTT
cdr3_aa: CASSPEVTGELFF

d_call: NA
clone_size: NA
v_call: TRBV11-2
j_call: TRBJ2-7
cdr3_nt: TGTGCCAGCAGCTCCAACAGCCCCTCGGAGCAGTACTTC
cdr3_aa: CASSSNSPSEQYF

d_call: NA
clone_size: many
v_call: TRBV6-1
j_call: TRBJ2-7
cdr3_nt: TGTGCCAGCAGGTCAGAACATACCACCACTTACTACGAGCAGTACTTC
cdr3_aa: CASRSEHTTTYYEQYF

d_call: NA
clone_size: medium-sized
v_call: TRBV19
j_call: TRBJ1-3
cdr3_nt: TGTGCCAGTAGAAATCGGGGATCTGGAAACACCATATATTTT
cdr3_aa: CASRNRGSGNTIYF

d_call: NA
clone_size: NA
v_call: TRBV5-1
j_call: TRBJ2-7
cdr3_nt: TGCGCCAGCAGCGCGGGTCAGTATGGCTACGAGCAGTACTTC
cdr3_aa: CASSAGQYGYEQYF

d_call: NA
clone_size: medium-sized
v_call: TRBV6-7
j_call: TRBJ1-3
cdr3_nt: TGTGCCAGCAGTTACCGGACGGGCAACTCTGGAAACACCATATATTTT
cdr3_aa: CASSYRTGNSGNTIYF

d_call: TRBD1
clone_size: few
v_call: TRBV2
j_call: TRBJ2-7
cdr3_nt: TGTGCCAGCACCGCAGGGGGCCGCGAGCAGTACTTC
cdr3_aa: CASTAGGREQYF

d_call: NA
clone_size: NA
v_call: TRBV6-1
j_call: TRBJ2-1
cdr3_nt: TGTGCCAGCAGTGAAAGCACAGGCGGAGGGCAAGATGAGCAGTTCTTC
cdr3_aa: CASSESTGGGQDEQFF

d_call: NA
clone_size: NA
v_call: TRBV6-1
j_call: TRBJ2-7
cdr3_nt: TGTGCCAGCAGAGGAATAACGAACGAACAGTACTTC
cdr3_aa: CASRGITNEQYF

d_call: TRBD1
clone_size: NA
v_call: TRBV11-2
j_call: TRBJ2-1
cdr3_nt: TGTGCCAGCACAGGACAGGGGGTTGAGCAGTTCTTC
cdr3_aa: CASTGQGVEQFF

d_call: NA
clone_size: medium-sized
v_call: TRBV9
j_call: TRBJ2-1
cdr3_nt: TGTGCCAGCAGCGTAGACTTCTCAGCTTACAATGAGCAGTTCTTC
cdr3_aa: CASSVDFSAYNEQFF

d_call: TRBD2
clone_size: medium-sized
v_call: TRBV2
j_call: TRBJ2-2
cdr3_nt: TGTGCCAGCAGTTCTACAAGCGGGAGTGTCGGGGAGCTGTTTTTT
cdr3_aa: CASSSTSGSVGELFF

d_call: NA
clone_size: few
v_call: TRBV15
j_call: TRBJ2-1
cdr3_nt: TGTGCCACCAGCAGAGATGGCGACGCTGAGCAGTTCTTC
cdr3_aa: CATSRDGDAEQFF

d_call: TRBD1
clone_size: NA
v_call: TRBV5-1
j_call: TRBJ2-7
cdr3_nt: TGCGCCAGCAGCCGGACAGGGGATCGCTCCTACGAGCAGTACTTC
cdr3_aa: CASSRTGDRSYEQYF